This T cell receptor beta chain originates from a study of blood T cells in healthy people across ages (dated by TCRdb to 2013 to 2016). At the level of the whole study: In model experiments, template switching captured about one uniquely barcoded TCR beta cDNA molecule for every two T cells. To track age-related changes in TCR beta repertoire diversity, the study relied on deep sequencing normalized with unique cDNA molecular identifiers. Donors were grouped into four age groups: young (average 16 years), middle-aged (39), aged (around 62) and long-lived (over 80). To avoid experimental bias, donors of different ages were distributed randomly across sequencing lanes. The study analyzed two additional independent replicas of 1 million unique cDNA reads from the same blood draw for two donors, one aged 18 to 30 and one aged 80 or older. Overall study outcomes, separate from this receptor: Compared with the aged group, the long-lived group had more naive CD4+ T cells, fewer expanded clones and increased TCR diversity, suggesting age selection. Because donor CMV infection status was unknown, age-related changes in expanded clonotypes were potentially confounded. There was a strong correlation between observed TCR beta diversity and the percentage of naive T cells measured by flow cytometry. Observed TCR beta diversity per million T cells fell roughly linearly with age, and a significant reduction was already apparent by age about 38. Since profiling was done on bulk unsorted PBMCs, naive and antigen-experienced compartments could not be conclusively compared. Estimates of total diversity based on one million sequenced T cells were considered lower bounds and underestimates.

The donors were 40 or so Caucasian individuals from Russia, aged 6 to 90 years, who were systemically healthy. Each donor gave ten milliliters of peripheral blood, drawn into EDTA-treated Vacutainer tubes. Ficoll-Paque density-gradient centrifugation was used to isolate PBMCs, with at least 7 million per sample. Trizol reagent was used to extract total RNA from the PBMCs, yielding at least 5 micrograms per sample. For every donor, flow cytometry on a PBMC aliquot measured the percentage of naive CD45RAhigh/CD27high T cells. The library was generated by 5' RACE. Instrument used: Illumina HiSeq 2500. The second PCR ran for about 6 to 12 cycles and used a J-beta primer mix along with a sample-barcoded 5' primer. Each TCR beta cDNA molecule received a unique molecular identifier from a template-switch 5' adaptor carrying 12 random nucleotides. At least 2.5 million CDR3-containing paired-end reads were obtained from each sample. All of the RNA was converted into first-strand cDNA using the Mint cDNA synthesis kit, with a TRBC-specific oligonucleotide serving as the primer. After uracil-DNA glycosylase treatment, a first 18-cycle PCR used universal primers M1SS and BC2_uni_R on all cDNA. The authors' pipeline ran thus. For normalization, 1 million high-quality reads were randomly selected from each sample, with every read carrying a distinct molecular identifier. Instead of being binned into consensus sequences, reads that shared molecular identifiers were thrown out. CDR3 identification, clonotype clustering and error correction used MiTCR with a Q25 quality threshold and the strictest error-elimination algorithm. Lower-bound total TCR beta diversity was estimated with a nonparametric unseen species model using Euler transformation. TCRdb reprocessing: public reads trimmed at Q25 with fastp, clones called with MiXCR, in-frame beta chains kept. Merged by CDR3 protein, the rows form single entries marked with the most common genes and DNA. The V and J calls follow TCRdb's processing rather than the paper's. The sample table contains 550,000 to 700,000 distinct CDR3 sequences; only one count was recorded for approximately 25% of them. Approximately 18% of the sample belongs to the ten largest clones.

Compared with germline, V lacks 1 base and J lacks 5 bases; bases without a gene match: 15. The CDR3 runs 18 amino acids, cysteine and phenylalanine included. The retained sequence is limited to the CDR3, 54 bases, with the frame set at the first base. With regard to this clonotype: The antigen it recognizes is unknown. No base quality values were provided; no much bigger clone lies one nucleotide off.

The chain is made from TRBV12-3 or TRBV12-4 and TRBJ1-2, and 8 bases in between align with TRBD1. The source is a woman in her 70s in good health. Source material: blood. At the DNA level, the sequence is TGTGCCAGCAGTTTAGGGTACGGGGCAGGGGGCGAGGATTATGGCTACACCTTC. This encodes CASSLGYGAGGEDYGYTF.